This T cell receptor (beta chain) was captured in a study of blood T cell repertoires in COVID-19. Across the whole study: Samples came from the United States, Italy and Spain, spanning acute and convalescent COVID-19. In each case, the material was cDNA or gDNA derived from T cells, B-cell-depleted T cells, or PBMCs.

As handled by the study authors: Counts of nucleated cells, estimated from reference gene primer amplification, were obtained. Clones were read by immunoSEQ multiplex PCR, and TCRdb kept only the in-frame ones, dropping some. That table gives V, J and clone size, and the DNA gave D and trimming. Of approximately 96,000 clones in the sample, approximately 90% were seen once. This CDR3 has 17 amino acids. Germline V CDR1 and CDR2: MGHRA, YSYEKL. V was clipped by 4 bases and J by 10 bases; unmatched bases: 11. Enrolment of Seattle patients took place during active infection, and they were followed longitudinally.

The sequence came from a human donor with COVID-19, enrolled during active disease. The donor label of this sample is uncertain. The genes are TRBV4-1 and TRBJ1-6; 12 bases are a match to TRBD1. Sequenced sample: peripheral blood. The CDR3 bases are TGCGCCAGCAGCCCCCGCCTGGGACAGGGGGCACAATCACCCCTCCACTTT. This translates into CASSPRLGQGAQSPLHF.